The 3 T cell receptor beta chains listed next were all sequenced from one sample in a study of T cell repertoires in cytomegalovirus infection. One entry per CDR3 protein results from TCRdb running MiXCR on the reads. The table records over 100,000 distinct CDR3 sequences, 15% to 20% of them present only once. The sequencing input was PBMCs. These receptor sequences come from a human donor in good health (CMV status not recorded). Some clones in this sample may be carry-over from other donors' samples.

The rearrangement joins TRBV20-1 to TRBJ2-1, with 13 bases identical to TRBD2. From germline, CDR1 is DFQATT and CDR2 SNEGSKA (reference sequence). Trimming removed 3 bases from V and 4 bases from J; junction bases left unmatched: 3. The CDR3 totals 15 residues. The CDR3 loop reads CSASVTSGGYNEQFF. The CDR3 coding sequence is TGCAGTGCTAGCGTGACTAGCGGGGGGTACAATGAGCAGTTCTTC.

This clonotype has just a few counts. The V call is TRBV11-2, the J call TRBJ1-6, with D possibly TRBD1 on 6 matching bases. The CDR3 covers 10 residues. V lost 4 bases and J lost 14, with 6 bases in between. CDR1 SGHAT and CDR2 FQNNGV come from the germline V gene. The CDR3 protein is CASSSGALHF. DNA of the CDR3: TGTGCCAGCAGCTCAGGGGCCCTCCACTTT.

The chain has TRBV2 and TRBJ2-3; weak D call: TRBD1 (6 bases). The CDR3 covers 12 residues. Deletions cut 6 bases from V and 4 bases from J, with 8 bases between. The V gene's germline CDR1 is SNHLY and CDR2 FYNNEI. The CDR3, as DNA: TGTGCCAGCAGCAGGGGTGCAGATACGCAGTATTTT. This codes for CASSRGADTQYF.